This T cell receptor (beta chain) was profiled in a study of blood T cell repertoires in COVID-19. Background on the study: Some COVID-19 samples were acute and others convalescent; all came from the United States, Italy and Spain.

At least ten counts were recorded for this clone. Only in-frame clones appear in the TCRdb table, and some are missing; sequencing was by immunoSEQ multiplex PCR. The sample includes roughly 300,000 clones, under 95% of them seen just once. Participants were aged about 18 to 100 years from about two dozen US areas. The sequenced material came from PBMCs or T cells enriched from blood (not recorded which). The sequence derives from a middle-aged woman with acute COVID-19.

CDR3 amino acids: CASSLDGRGGTDTQYF. CDR3 nucleotide sequence: TGTGCCAGCAGCTTAGACGGGCGGGGGGGCACAGATACGCAGTATTTT. The J gene is TRBJ2-3, the V gene TRBV11-2; 8 bases align to TRBD2. This CDR3 has 16 amino acids. Germline CDR1 reads SGHAT; CDR2 reads FQNNGV. The ends lost 0 bases at V and 1 base at J; junction bases unmatched: 3.